The clone carrying this T cell receptor beta chain occurred many times. No antigen is known for it. CDR3 length: 15 amino acids. The V end lost 2 bases, the J end lost 1 base, and 12 bases lay between the germline ends. The germline V gene encodes CDR1 SGHTA and CDR2 FQGTGA. This entry is derived from a study of early T cells in non-severe SARS-CoV-2 infection. Background on the study: Unpaired chains resulted from sequencing bulk RNA of unsorted whole blood. Study-level results: Anti-spike CD8 specificities were favored by VDJdb matching, whose results missed private and CD4 specificities.

In the library, individual cDNA molecules carried attached unique molecular identifiers. Each CDR3 protein is one row after TCRdb ran MiXCR on the 5' RACE reads. The sample includes tens of thousands of distinct CDR3 sequences, under 6% seen only once; the top ten take 5.3%. Sample: whole blood. This chain uses TRBV7-3 with TRBJ2-7; D is possibly TRBD2 (6 bases). This sequence was found in an adult who was a healthcare worker with PCR-confirmed SARS-CoV-2 infection or an uninfected control (not recorded which). The CDR3 region is CASSLSGGRSYEQYF. The DNA for the CDR3 is TGTGCCAGCAGCTTATCCGGGGGAAGGTCCTACGAGCAGTACTTC.